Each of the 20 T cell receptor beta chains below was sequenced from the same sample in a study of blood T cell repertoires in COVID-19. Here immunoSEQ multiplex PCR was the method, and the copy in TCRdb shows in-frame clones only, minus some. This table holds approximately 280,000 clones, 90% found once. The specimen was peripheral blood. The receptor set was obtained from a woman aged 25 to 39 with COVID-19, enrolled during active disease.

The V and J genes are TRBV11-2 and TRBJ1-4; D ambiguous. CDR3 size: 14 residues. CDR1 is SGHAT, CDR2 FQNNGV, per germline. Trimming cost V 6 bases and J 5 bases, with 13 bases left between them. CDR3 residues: CASRSWGVNEKLFF. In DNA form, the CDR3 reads TGTGCCAGCAGATCGTGGGGAGTGAATGAAAAACTGTTTTTT.

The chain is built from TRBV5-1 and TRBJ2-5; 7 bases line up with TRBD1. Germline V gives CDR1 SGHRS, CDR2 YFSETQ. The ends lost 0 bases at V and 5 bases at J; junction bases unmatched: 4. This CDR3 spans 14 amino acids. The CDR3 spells CASSLGDSRETQYF. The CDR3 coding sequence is TGCGCCAGCAGCTTGGGGGACAGTAGGGAGACCCAGTACTTC.

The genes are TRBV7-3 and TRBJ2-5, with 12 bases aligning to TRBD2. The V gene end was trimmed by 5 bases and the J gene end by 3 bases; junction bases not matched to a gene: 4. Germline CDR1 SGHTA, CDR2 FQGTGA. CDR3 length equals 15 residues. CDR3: CASSPSGREEETQYF. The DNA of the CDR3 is TGTGCCAGCAGCCCTAGCGGGAGGGAAGAAGAGACCCAGTACTTC. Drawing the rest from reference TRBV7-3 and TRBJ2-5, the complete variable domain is GAGVSQTPSNKVTEKGKYVELRCDPISGHTALYWYRQSLGQGPEFLIYFQGTGAADDSGLPNDRFFAVRPEGSVSTLKIQRTERGDSAVYLCASSPSGREEETQYFGPGTRLLVL.

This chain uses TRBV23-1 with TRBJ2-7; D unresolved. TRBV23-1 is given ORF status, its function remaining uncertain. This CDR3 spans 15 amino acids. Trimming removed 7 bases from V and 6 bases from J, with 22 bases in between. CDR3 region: CASIPVGSLPGEQYF. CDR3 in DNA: TGCGCCAGCATCCCAGTCGGGTCGCTTCCGGGCGAGCAGTACTTC.

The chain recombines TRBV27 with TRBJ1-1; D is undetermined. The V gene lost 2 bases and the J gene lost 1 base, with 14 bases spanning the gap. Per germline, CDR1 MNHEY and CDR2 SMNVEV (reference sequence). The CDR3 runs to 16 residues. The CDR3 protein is CASSLREGMANTEAFF. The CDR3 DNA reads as TGTGCCAGCAGTTTAAGGGAGGGAATGGCGAACACTGAAGCTTTCTTT.

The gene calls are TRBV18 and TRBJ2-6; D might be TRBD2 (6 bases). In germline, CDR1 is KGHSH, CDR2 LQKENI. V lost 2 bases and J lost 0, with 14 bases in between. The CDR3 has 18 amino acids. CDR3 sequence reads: CASSPSVGGSSGANVLTF. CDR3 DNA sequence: TGTGCCAGCTCACCATCGGTAGGAGGGTCCTCTGGGGCCAACGTCCTGACTTTC.

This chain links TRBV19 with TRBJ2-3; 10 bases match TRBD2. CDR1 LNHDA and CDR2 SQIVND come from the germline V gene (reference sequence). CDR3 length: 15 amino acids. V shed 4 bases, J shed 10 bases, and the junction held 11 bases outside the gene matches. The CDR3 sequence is CASSKGAGGPIAQYF. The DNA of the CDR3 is TGTGCCAGTAGTAAGGGAGCGGGAGGGCCTATTGCGCAGTATTTT.

The CDR3 bases are TGTGCCAGCAGCCAAGCAAGGGCCGAGGGCACTGAAGCTTTCTTT. This translates into CASSQARAEGTEAFF. This chain uses TRBV4-2 with TRBJ1-1; D is unresolved. There are 15 residues in the CDR3. Germline lookup yields CDR1 LGHNA and CDR2 YNFKEQ. Trimming left V 1 base short and J 4 bases short, with 13 bases between.

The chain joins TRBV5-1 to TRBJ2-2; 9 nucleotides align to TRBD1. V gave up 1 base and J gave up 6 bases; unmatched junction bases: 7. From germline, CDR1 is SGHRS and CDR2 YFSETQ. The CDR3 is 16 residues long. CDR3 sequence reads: CASSLISGQGAGELFF. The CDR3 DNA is TGCGCCAGCAGCTTGATTTCGGGACAGGGAGCCGGGGAGCTGTTTTTT.

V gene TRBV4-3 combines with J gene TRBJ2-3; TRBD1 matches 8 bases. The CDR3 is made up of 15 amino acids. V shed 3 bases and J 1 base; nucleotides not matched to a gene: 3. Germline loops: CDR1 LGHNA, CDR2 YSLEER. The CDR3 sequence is CASSQDRVGTDTQYF. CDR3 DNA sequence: TGCGCCAGCAGCCAGGACAGGGTAGGCACAGATACGCAGTATTTT.

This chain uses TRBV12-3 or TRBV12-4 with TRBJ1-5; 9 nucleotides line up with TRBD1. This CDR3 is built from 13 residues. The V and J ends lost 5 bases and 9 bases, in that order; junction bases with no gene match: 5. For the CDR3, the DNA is TGTGCCAGCAGTGGTGGACAGGGGTTGCCCCAGCATTTT. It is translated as CASSGGQGLPQHF.

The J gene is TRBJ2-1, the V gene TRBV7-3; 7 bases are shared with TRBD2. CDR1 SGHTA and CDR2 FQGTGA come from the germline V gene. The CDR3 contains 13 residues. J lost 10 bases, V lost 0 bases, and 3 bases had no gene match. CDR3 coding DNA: TGTGCCAGCAGCTTAACCCCACTAGCGGAGCAGTTCTTC. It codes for CASSLTPLAEQFF.

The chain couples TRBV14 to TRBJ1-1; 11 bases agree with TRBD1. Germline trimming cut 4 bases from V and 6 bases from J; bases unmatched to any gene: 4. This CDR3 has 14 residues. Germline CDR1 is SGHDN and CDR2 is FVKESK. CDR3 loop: CASSRDRGFAEAFF. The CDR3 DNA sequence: TGTGCCAGCAGCCGGGACAGGGGGTTTGCTGAAGCTTTCTTT.

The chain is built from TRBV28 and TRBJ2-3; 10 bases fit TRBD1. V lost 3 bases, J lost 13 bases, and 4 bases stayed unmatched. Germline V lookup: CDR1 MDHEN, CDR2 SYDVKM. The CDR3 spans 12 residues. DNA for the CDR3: TGTGCCAGCAGTTTCCCCGGACAGGGGGAGTATTTT. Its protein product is CASSFPGQGEYF.

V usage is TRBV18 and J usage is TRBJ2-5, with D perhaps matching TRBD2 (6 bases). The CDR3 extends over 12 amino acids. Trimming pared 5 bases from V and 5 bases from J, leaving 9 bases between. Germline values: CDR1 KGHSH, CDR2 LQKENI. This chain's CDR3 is CASSNREETQYF. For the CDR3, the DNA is TGTGCCAGCTCAAACCGGGAGGAGACCCAGTACTTC. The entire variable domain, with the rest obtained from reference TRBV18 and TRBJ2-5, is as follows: NAGVMQNPRHLVRRRGQEARLRCSPMKGHSHVYWYRQLPEEGLKFMVYLQKENIIDESGMPKERFSAEFPKEGPSILRIQQVVRGDSAAYFCASSNREETQYFGPGTRLLVL.

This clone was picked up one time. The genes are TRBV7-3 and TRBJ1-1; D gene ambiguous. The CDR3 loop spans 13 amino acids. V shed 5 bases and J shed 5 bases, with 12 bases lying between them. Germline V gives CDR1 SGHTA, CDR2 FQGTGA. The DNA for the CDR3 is TGTGCCAGCAGCGATTCGATGGAGACTGAAGCTTTCTTT. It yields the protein CASSDSMETEAFF. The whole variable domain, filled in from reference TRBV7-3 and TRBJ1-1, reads GAGVSQTPSNKVTEKGKYVELRCDPISGHTALYWYRQSLGQGPEFLIYFQGTGAADDSGLPNDRFFAVRPEGSVSTLKIQRTERGDSAVYLCASSDSMETEAFFGQGTRLTVV.

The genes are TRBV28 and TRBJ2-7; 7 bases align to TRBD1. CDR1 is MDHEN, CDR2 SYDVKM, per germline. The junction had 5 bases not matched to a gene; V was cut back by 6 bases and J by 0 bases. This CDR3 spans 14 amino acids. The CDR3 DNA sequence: TGTGCCAGCAGCCGGGACAGCGCCTCCTACGAGCAGTACTTC. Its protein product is CASSRDSASYEQYF.

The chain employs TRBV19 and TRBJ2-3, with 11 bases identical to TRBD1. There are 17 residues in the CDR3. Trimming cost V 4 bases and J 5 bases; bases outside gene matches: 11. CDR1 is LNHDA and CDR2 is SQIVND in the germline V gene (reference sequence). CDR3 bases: TGTGCCAGTAGTACGCTTCCGGGACAGGGGGATGGAGATACGCAGTATTTT. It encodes CASSTLPGQGDGDTQYF.

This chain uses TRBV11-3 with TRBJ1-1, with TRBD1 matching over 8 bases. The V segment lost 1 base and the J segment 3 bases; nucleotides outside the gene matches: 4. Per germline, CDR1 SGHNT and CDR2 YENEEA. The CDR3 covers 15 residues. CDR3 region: CASSLGTGRDTEAFF. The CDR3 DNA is TGTGCCAGCAGCTTAGGGACAGGGCGGGACACTGAAGCTTTCTTT.

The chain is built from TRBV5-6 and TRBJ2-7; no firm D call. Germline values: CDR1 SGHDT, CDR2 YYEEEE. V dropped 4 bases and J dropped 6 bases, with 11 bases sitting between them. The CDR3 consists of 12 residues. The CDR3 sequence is CASSGLTSEQYF. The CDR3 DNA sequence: TGTGCCAGCAGCGGTCTTACTTCCGAGCAGTACTTC.